The clone carrying this T cell receptor beta chain appeared many times. The antigen remains undetermined. Germline is not matched at one junction end, which may reflect a read error. These data belong to a study of blood T cells in healthy people across ages. Study-wide results and limits: Diversity was higher, and naive CD4+ cells more numerous, in long-lived donors than in aged donors. Per-million-T-cell TCR beta diversity fell roughly linearly with age.

Alongside a J-beta primer mix, a sample-barcoded 5' primer served in a second PCR lasting about 7 to 11 cycles. MiXCR, run by TCRdb on the 5' RACE reads, gives a single entry per CDR3 protein. The sample contains 800,000 to 1,000,000 distinct CDR3 sequences, about 44% of which appear only once. The length of the CDR3 is 14 residues. Germline V lookup: CDR1 SGHRS, CDR2 YFSETQ. Each sample yielded at least 5.5 micrograms of PBMC total RNA. The chain couples TRBV5-1 to TRBJ2-7, with TRBD1 matching 9 bases. The receptor was derived from a man aged 25 to 40 in good health. Source material: blood. The DNA of the CDR3 is TGTGCCAGCAGTCCGGGACAGGGCCCCTACGAGCAGTACTTC. It encodes CASSPGQGPYEQYF.